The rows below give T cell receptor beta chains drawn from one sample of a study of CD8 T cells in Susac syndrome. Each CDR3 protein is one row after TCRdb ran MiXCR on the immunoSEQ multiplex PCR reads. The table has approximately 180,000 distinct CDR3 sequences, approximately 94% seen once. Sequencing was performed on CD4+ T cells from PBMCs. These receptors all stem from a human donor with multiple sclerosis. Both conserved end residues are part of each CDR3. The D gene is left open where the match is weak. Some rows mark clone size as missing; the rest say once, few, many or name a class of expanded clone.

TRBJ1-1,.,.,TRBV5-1,CASSRSRQATEAFF,TGCGCCAGCAGCAGAAGTCGACAGGCCACTGAAGCTTTCTTT
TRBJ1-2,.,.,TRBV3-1,CASSRSTDNYGYTF,TGTGCCAGCAGCCGTTCGACAGACAACTATGGCTACACCTTC
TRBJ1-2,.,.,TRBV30,CAWRSVSPIYGYTF,TGTGCCTGGAGATCTGTTTCTCCTATCTATGGCTACACCTTC
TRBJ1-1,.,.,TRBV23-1,CASSDSIGTEAFF,TGCGCCAGCAGTGACTCCATCGGGACTGAAGCTTTCTTT
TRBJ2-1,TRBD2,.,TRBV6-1,CASRSGTSGYNEQFF,TGTGCCAGCAGATCCGGGACTAGCGGTTACAATGAGCAGTTCTTC
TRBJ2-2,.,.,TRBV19,CATVGPNTGELFF,TGTGCCACCGTGGGACCGAACACCGGGGAGCTGTTTTTT
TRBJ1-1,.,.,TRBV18,CASSPTDNTEAFF,TGTGCCAGCTCCCCGACAGATAACACTGAAGCTTTCTTT
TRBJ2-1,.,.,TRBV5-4,CASSSHQGIGNEQFF,TGTGCCAGCAGCTCCCACCAGGGGATAGGGAATGAGCAGTTCTTC
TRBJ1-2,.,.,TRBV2,CASRVTEGRVGYTF,TGTGCCAGCAGGGTGACGGAAGGGAGGGTTGGCTACACCTTC
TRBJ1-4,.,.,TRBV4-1,CASSQRTPEKLFF,TGCGCCAGCAGCCAGCGGACACCTGAAAAACTGTTTTTT
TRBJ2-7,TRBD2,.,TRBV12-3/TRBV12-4,CASSTYWVAGGFSYEQYF,TGTGCCAGCAGTACCTACTGGGTAGCGGGGGGTTTCTCCTACGAGCAGTACTTC
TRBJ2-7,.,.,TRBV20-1,CSASTSPSYEQYF,TGCAGTGCTTCGACATCACCCTCCTACGAGCAGTACTTC
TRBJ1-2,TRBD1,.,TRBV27,CASSLYSTGFNYGYTF,TGTGCCAGCAGCCTATATTCGACAGGGTTTAACTATGGCTACACCTTC
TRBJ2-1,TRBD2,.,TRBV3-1,CASRQIAGGPEGPYEQFF,TGTGCCAGCAGGCAGATAGCGGGAGGCCCGGAGGGACCCTATGAGCAGTTCTTC
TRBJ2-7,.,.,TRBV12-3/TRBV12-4,CASSLNRPSYEQYF,TGTGCCAGCAGTTTGAACAGGCCCTCCTACGAGCAGTACTTC
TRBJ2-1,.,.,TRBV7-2,CASSPLMGDEFF,TGTGCCAGCAGCCCCCTAATGGGTGACGAGTTCTTC
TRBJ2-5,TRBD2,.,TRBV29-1,CSVELAEYQETQYF,TGCAGCGTTGAACTAGCGGAGTACCAAGAGACCCAGTACTTC
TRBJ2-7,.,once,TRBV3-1,CASSQDGGSTWGEQYF,TGTGCCAGCAGCCAAGATGGAGGGTCGACTTGGGGAGAGCAGTACTTC
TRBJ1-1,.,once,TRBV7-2,CASSLVGGFGTEAFF,TGTGCCAGCAGCTTAGTCGGGGGGTTTGGCACTGAAGCTTTCTTT
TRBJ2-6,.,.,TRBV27,CASSHSGANVLTF,TGTGCCAGCAGCCACTCTGGGGCCAACGTCCTGACTTTC
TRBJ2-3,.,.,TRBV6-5,CASSYSPVADTQYF,TGTGCCAGCAGTTACTCGCCCGTCGCGGATACGCAGTATTTT
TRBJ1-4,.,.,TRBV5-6,CASSLLSPNEKLFF,TGTGCCAGCAGCTTATTAAGCCCCAATGAAAAACTGTTTTTT
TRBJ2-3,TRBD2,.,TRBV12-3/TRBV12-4,CASRSSGRGADTQYF,TGTGCCAGCAGGTCTAGCGGGAGAGGTGCAGATACGCAGTATTTT
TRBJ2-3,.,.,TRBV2,CASRAQGTSTDTQYF,TGTGCCAGCAGGGCACAGGGGACTAGCACAGATACGCAGTATTTT
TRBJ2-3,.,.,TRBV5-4,CASSSEGRRTDTQYF,TGTGCCAGCAGCTCGGAAGGACGCCGCACAGATACGCAGTATTTT
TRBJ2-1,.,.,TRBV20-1,CSARDRFRHLARNEQFF,TGCAGTGCTAGAGATCGGTTTCGGCACTTAGCTAGGAATGAGCAGTTCTTC
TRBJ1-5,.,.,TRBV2,CASSVGNSNQPQHF,TGTGCCAGCAGTGTGGGTAACAGCAATCAGCCCCAGCATTTT
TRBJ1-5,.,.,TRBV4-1,CASSQDRQGVGGQPQHF,TGCGCCAGCAGCCAAGACCGACAAGGGGTAGGCGGTCAGCCCCAGCATTTT
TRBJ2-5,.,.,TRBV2,CASSESRAGASQETQYF,TGTGCCAGCAGTGAATCTAGGGCAGGGGCTTCACAAGAGACCCAGTACTTC
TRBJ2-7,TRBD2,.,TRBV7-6,CASSPRLAGGTYEQYF,TGTGCCAGCAGCCCCAGACTAGCGGGAGGCACCTACGAGCAGTACTTC